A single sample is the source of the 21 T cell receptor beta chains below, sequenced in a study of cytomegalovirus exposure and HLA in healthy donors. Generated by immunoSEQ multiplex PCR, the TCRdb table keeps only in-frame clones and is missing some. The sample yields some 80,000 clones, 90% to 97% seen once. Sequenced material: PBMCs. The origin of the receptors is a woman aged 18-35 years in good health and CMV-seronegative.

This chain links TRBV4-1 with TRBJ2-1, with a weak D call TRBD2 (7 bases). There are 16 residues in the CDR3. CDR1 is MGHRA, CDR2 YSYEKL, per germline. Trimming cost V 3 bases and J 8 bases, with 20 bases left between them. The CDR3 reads CASSHQVRGRADEQFF. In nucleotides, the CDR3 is TGCGCCAGCAGCCATCAGGTGCGGGGGCGCGCAGATGAGCAGTTCTTC.

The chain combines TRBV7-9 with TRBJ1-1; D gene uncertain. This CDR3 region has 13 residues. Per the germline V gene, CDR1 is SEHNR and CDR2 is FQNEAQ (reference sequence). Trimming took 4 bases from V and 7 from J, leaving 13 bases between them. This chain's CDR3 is CASSSIPGIEAFF. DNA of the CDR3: TGTGCCAGCAGCTCTATACCGGGAATTGAAGCTTTCTTT. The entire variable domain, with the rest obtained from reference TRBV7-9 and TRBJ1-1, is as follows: DTGVSQNPRHKITKRGQNVTFRCDPISEHNRLYWYRQTLGQGPEFLTYFQNEAQLEKSRLLSDRFSAERPKGSFSTLEIQRTEQGDSAMYLCASSSIPGIEAFFGQGTRLTVV.

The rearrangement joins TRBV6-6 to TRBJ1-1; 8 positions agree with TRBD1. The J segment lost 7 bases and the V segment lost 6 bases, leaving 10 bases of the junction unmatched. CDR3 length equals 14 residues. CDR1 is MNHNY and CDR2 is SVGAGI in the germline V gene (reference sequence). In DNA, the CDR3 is TGTGCCAGCAGGCCCACTGACAGGGGAGGTGAAGCTTTCTTT. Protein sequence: CASRPTDRGGEAFF.

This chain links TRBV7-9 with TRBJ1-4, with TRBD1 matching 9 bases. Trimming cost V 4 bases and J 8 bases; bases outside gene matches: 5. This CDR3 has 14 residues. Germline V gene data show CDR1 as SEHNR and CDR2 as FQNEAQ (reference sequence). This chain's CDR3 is CASSSGQGNEKLFF. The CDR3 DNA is TGTGCCAGCAGCTCAGGACAGGGGAACGAAAAACTGTTTTTT.

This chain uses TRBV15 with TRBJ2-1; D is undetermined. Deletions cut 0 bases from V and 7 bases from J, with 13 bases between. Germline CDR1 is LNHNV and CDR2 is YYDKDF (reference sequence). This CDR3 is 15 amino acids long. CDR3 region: CATSRDLSSSNEQFF. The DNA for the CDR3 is TGTGCCACCAGCAGAGATCTTAGTAGCTCTAATGAGCAGTTCTTC.

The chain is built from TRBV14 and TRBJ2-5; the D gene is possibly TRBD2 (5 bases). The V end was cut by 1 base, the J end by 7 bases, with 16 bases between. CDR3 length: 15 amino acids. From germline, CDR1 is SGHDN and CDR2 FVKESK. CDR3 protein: CASSQVTGSAGTQYF. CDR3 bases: TGTGCCAGCAGCCAAGTAACGGGGAGTGCGGGGACCCAGTACTTC. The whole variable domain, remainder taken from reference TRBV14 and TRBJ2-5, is EAGVTQFPSHSVIEKGQTVTLRCDPISGHDNLYWYRRVMGKEIKFLLHFVKESKQDESGMPNNRFLAERTGGTYSTLKVQPAELEDSGVYFCASSQVTGSAGTQYFGPGTRLLVL.

This CDR3 reads CAWRSRGQYEQYF. The CDR3 bases are TGTGCCTGGAGGTCAAGGGGGCAATACGAGCAGTACTTC. The rearrangement joins TRBV30 to TRBJ2-7, with TRBD1 matching over 7 bases. Germline V gene lookup returns CDR1 GTSNPN and CDR2 SVGIG (reference sequence). V shed 3 bases and J 4 bases; nucleotides not matched to a gene: 6. The CDR3 loop spans 13 amino acids.

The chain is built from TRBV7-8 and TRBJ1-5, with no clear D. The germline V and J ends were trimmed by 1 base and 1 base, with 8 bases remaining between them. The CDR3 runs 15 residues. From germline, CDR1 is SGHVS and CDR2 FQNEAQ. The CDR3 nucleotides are TGTGCCAGCAGCTTAGGAGGTCAGAGCAATCAGCCCCAGCATTTT. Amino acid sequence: CASSLGGQSNQPQHF.

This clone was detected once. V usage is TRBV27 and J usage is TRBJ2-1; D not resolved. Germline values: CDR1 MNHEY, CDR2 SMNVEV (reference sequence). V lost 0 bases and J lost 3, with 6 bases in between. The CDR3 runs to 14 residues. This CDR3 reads CASSLSSVYNEQFF. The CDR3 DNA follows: TGTGCCAGCAGTTTATCCTCCGTCTACAATGAGCAGTTCTTC.

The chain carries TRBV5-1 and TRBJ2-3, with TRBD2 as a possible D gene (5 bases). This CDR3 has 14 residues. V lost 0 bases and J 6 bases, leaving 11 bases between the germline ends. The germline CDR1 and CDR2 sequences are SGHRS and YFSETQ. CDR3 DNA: TGCGCCAGCAGCTTGGAGAAGGGAGCGGATACGCAGTATTTT. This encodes CASSLEKGADTQYF.

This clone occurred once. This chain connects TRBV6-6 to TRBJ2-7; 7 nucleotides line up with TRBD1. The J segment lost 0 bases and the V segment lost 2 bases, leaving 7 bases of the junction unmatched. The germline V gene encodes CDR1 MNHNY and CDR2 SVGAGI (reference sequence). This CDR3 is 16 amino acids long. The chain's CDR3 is CASSYGPGTDSYEQYF. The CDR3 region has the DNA TGTGCCAGCAGTTACGGGCCCGGGACAGACTCCTACGAGCAGTACTTC.

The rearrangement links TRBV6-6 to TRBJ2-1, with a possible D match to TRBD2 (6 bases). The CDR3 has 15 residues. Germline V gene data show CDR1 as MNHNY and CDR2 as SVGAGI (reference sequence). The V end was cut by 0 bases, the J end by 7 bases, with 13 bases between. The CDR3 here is CASSYSREGVNEQFF. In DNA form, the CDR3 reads TGTGCCAGCAGTTACTCGCGGGAAGGAGTTAATGAGCAGTTCTTC.

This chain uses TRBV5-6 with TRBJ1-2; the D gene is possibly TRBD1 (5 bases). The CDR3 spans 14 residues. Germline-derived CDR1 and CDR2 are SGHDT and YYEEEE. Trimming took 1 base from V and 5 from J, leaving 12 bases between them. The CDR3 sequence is CASSLSGTGYGYTF. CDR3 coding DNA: TGTGCCAGCAGCTTGTCGGGCACAGGTTATGGCTACACCTTC.

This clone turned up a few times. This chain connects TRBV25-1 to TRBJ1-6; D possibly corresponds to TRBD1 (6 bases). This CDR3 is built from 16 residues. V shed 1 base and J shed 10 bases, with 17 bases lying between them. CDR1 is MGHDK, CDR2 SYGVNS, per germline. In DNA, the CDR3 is TGTGCCAGCAGTGAATTCAGGGGAGGGTCGGCCTCACCCCTCCACTTT. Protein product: CASSEFRGGSASPLHF.

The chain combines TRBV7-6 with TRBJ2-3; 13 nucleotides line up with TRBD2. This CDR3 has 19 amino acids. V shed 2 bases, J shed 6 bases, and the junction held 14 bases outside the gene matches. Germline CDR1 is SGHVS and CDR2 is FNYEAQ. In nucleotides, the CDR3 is TGTGCCAGCAGCTTATCCGGACTAGCGGGAGATCGGTTTGGGGATACGCAGTATTTT. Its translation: CASSLSGLAGDRFGDTQYF.

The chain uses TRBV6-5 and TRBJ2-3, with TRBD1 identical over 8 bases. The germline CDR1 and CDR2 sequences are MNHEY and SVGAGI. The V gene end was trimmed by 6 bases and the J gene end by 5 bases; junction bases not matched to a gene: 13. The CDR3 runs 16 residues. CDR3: CASSYARTGTLDTQYF. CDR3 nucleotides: TGTGCCAGCAGCTACGCGAGGACAGGGACCTTAGATACGCAGTATTTT.

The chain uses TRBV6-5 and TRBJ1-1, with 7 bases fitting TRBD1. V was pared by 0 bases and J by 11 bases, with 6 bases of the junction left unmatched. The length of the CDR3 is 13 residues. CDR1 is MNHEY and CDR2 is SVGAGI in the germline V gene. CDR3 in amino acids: CASSYSKGGWAFF. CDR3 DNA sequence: TGTGCCAGCAGTTACTCGAAAGGGGGCTGGGCTTTCTTT.

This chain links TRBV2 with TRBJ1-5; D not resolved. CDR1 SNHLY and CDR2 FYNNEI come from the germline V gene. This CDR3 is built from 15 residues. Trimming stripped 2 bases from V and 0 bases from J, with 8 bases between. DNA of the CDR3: TGTGCCAGCAGTGAACAGGAAGATAGCAATCAGCCCCAGCATTTT. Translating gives CASSEQEDSNQPQHF.

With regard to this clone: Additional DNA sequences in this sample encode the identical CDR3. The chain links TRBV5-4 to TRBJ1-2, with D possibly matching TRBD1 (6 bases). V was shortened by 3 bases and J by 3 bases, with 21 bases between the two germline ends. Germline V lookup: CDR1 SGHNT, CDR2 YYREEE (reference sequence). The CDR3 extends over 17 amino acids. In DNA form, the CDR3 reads TGTGCCAGCAGCTCTTTAAGGGGTACACAGGGAGACTATGGCTACACCTTC. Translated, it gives CASSSLRGTQGDYGYTF.

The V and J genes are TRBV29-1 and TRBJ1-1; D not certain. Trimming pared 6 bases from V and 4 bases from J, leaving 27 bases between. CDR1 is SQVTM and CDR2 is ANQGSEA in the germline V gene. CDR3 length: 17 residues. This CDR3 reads CSVQQHRQAFSTTEAFF. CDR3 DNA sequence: TGCAGCGTCCAACAGCACCGGCAGGCCTTTTCTACCACTGAAGCTTTCTTT.

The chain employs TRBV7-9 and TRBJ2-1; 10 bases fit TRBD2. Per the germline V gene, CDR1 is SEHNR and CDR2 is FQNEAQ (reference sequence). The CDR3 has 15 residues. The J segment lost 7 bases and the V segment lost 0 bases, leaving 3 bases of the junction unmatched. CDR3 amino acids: CASSLASSGRNEQFF. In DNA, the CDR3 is TGTGCCAGCAGCTTAGCATCTAGCGGGAGAAATGAGCAGTTCTTC.